The rows below give T cell receptor beta chains drawn from one sample of a study of T-cell reconstitution after alpha-beta-depleted transplantation in children. TCRdb used MiXCR to reprocess the PCR reads, holding one entry per CDR3 protein. The data hold some 240,000 distinct CDR3 sequences, with over 9.5% observed a single time. This specimen was PBMCs from the stem cell graft donor, taken from the stem cell graft. The receptors were gathered from a human donor who donated a stem cell graft to a child with SCID. The CDR3 runs from the conserved cysteine through the conserved F or W. The D gene is left open where the match is weak. Size values are once, few and many counts, or a class for expanded clones, and some rows have none.

J gene | D gene | clone size | V gene | CDR3 protein | CDR3 DNA
TRBJ1-1 | . | many | TRBV21-1 | CASSKAVWDTEAFF | TGTGCCAGCAGCAAGGCAGTATGGGACACTGAAGCTTTCTTT
TRBJ2-2 | . | many | TRBV3-1 | CASGSRTHLRLSTGELFF | TGTGCCAGCGGTTCTAGGACCCACCTACGGTTGAGCACCGGGGAGCTGTTTTTT
TRBJ2-2 | TRBD1 | many | TRBV20-1 | CSASPGQGGSRELFF | TGCAGTGCTAGCCCGGGACAGGGGGGAAGCAGGGAGCTGTTTTTT
TRBJ2-2 | . | many | TRBV7-2 | CASSGENTGELFF | TGTGCCAGCTCCGGGGAAAACACCGGGGAGCTGTTTTTT
TRBJ1-1 | . | few | TRBV18 | CASSRSNTEAFF | TGTGCCAGCTCACGTTCGAACACTGAAGCTTTCTTT
TRBJ1-4 | TRBD1 | many | TRBV5-1 | CASSFQGVGEKLFF | TGCGCCAGCAGCTTCCAGGGGGTCGGTGAAAAACTGTTTTTT
TRBJ1-3 | . | many | TRBV5-1 | CASSLGKASGNTIYF | TGCGCCAGCAGCTTGGGCAAGGCCTCTGGAAACACCATATATTTT
TRBJ1-1 | . | . | TRBV15 | CATSTERRTVTEAFF | TGTGCCACCAGCACTGAACGGCGGACAGTTACTGAAGCTTTCTTT
TRBJ1-5 | . | many | TRBV24-1 | CATSEGPEGQPQHF | TGTGCCACCAGCGAGGGACCCGAGGGACAGCCCCAGCATTTT
TRBJ2-3 | . | many | TRBV20-1 | CSATLAGANTDTQYF | TGCAGTGCGACTCTGGCGGGGGCCAACACAGATACGCAGTATTTT
TRBJ1-2 | . | many | TRBV18 | CASSPRGEEGYGYTF | TGTGCCAGCTCACCCAGGGGCGAAGAGGGCTATGGCTACACCTTC
TRBJ2-3 | . | many | TRBV12-3/TRBV12-4 | CASSFLRDVNTDTQYF | TGTGCCAGCAGTTTTTTACGGGACGTCAACACAGATACGCAGTATTTT
TRBJ1-1 | . | many | TRBV7-2 | CASSLASGKNTEAFF | TGTGCCAGCAGCTTAGCATCGGGGAAGAACACTGAAGCTTTCTTT
TRBJ1-1 | . | many | TRBV5-5 | CASSPGQRNTEAFF | TGTGCCAGCAGCCCTGGACAGAGAAACACTGAAGCTTTCTTT
TRBJ2-2 | . | . | TRBV2 | CASSPSLGAQGRTGELFF | TGTGCCAGCAGCCCCTCTCTAGGCGCTCAAGGGAGGACCGGGGAGCTGTTTTTT
TRBJ2-7 | . | many | TRBV20-1 | CSGAGDIYEQYF | TGCAGTGGCGCGGGGGACATATACGAGCAGTACTTC
TRBJ2-3 | . | many | TRBV20-1 | CSASDLRGISTDTQYF | TGCAGTGCTAGTGATCTTCGGGGTATCAGCACAGATACGCAGTATTTT
TRBJ2-1 | . | many | TRBV20-1 | CSALNNEQFF | TGCAGTGCTTTAAACAATGAGCAGTTCTTC
TRBJ1-6 | TRBD1 | many | TRBV28 | CASSFGQGDNSPLHF | TGTGCCAGCAGTTTCGGGCAGGGGGATAATTCACCCCTCCACTTT
TRBJ2-2 | TRBD2 | many | TRBV7-8 | CASSLDGGGAGTGELFF | TGTGCCAGCAGCTTAGATGGCGGGGGGGCGGGCACCGGGGAGCTGTTTTTT
TRBJ1-1 | . | once | TRBV7-6 | CASSSTQYTEAFF | TGTGCCAGCAGCTCAACTCAGTACACTGAAGCTTTCTTT
TRBJ1-1 | . | . | TRBV10-3 | CAISEGTGRLRTEAFF | TGTGCCATCAGTGAGGGTACAGGGCGATTGAGGACTGAAGCTTTCTTT
TRBJ1-5 | . | . | TRBV19 | CASRGGGSMSNQPQHF | TGTGCCAGTAGGGGGGGCGGCTCGATGAGCAATCAGCCCCAGCATTTT
TRBJ2-7 | . | many | TRBV7-8 | CASSPSRPDYEQYF | TGTGCCAGCAGCCCGAGTAGGCCCGACTACGAGCAGTACTTC
TRBJ2-1 | TRBD2 | many | TRBV20-1 | CSARDQPGGYNEQFF | TGCAGTGCTAGAGATCAGCCGGGGGGCTACAATGAGCAGTTCTTC
TRBJ1-3 | TRBD1 | once | TRBV12-3/TRBV12-4 | CASAPGQTGNTIYF | TGTGCCAGCGCCCCGGGACAGACTGGAAACACCATATATTTT
TRBJ2-7 | . | many | TRBV5-1 | CASSLGSTEEQYF | TGCGCCAGCAGCCTCGGGTCTACGGAGGAGCAGTACTTC
TRBJ1-1 | . | many | TRBV2 | CASSVDSGNTEAFF | TGTGCCAGCAGTGTTGACAGTGGGAACACTGAAGCTTTCTTT
TRBJ2-7 | . | many | TRBV27 | CASSERGVEQYF | TGTGCCAGCAGTGAAAGGGGTGTCGAGCAGTACTTC
TRBJ1-2 | . | many | TRBV7-9 | CASSGFTGYGYTF | TGTGCCAGCAGCGGTTTCACAGGGTATGGCTACACCTTC